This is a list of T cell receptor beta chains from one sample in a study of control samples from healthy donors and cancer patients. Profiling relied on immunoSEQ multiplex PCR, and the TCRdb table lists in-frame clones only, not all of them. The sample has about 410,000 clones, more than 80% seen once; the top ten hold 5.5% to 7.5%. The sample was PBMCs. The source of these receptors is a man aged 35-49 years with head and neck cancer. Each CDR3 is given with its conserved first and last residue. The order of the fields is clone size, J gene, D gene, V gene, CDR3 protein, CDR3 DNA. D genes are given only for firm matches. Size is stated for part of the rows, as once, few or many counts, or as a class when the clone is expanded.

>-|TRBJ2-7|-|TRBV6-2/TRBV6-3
CASSYNGLRSYEQYF
TGTGCCAGCAGTTACAACGGCCTTCGCTCCTACGAGCAGTACTTC
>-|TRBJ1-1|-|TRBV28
CASSLAGAVEAFF
TGTGCCAGCAGTTTGGCGGGGGCCGTCGAAGCTTTCTTT
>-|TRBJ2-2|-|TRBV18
CASSPALINTGELFF
TGTGCCAGCTCACCCGCTCTAATAAACACCGGGGAGCTGTTTTTT
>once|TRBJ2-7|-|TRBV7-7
CASSAQLSSYEQYF
TGTGCTAGCAGCGCCCAGCTGAGCTCCTACGAGCAGTACTTC
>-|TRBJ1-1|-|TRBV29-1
CSVPSPNTEAFF
TGCAGCGTTCCTAGCCCGAACACTGAAGCTTTCTTT
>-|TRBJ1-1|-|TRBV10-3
CAISEQGEAFF
TGTGCCATCAGTGAACAAGGTGAAGCTTTCTTT
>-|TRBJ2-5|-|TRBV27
CASSSPGDEETQYF
TGTGCCAGCAGTTCCCCCGGGGATGAGGAGACCCAGTACTTC
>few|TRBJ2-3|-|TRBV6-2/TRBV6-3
CASSYPHSTGTDTQYF
TGTGCCAGCAGTTACCCCCACTCCACGGGGACAGATACGCAGTATTTT
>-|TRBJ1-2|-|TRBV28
CASNGQTPANYGYTF
TGTGCCAGCAATGGTCAGACCCCCGCTAACTATGGCTACACCTTC
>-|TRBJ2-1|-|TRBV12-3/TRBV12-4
CASSLVGVNEQFF
TGTGCCAGCAGTTTAGTAGGGGTCAATGAGCAGTTCTTC
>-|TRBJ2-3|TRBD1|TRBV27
CASSRTGSTDTQYF
TGTGCCAGCAGTAGGACAGGAAGCACAGATACGCAGTATTTT
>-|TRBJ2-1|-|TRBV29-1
CSVGKDRQYSYNEQFF
TGCAGCGTTGGGAAAGATAGGCAATACTCCTACAATGAGCAGTTCTTC
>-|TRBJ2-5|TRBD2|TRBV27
CASSSGTSGRETQYF
TGTGCCAGCAGTTCGGGGACTAGCGGAAGAGAGACCCAGTACTTC
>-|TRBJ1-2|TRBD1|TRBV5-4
CASSRAGGAGGYTF
TGTGCCAGCAGCCGCGCAGGGGGCGCGGGTGGCTACACCTTC
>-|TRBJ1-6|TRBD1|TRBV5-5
CASSLVGTGGYSPLHF
TGTGCCAGCAGCTTGGTAGGGACAGGGGGGTATTCACCCCTCCACTTT
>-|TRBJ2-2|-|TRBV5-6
CASSRVTAGELFF
TGTGCCAGCAGCCGGGTGACCGCCGGGGAGCTGTTTTTT
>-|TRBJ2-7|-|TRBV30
CAWSENYEQYF
TGTGCCTGGAGTGAAAACTACGAGCAGTACTTC
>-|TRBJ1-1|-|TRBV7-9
CASSFSTVTTEAFF
TGTGCCAGCAGCTTTTCGACAGTAACCACTGAAGCTTTCTTT
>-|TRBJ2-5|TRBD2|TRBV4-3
CASSQDTSRGQETQYF
TGCGCCAGCAGCCAAGATACGTCGCGGGGGCAAGAGACCCAGTACTTC
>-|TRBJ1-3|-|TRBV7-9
CASSLYSGRQNTIYF
TGTGCCAGCAGCTTATATTCGGGACGGCAAAACACCATATATTTT
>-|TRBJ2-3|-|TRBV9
CASSVGTDTQYF
TGTGCCAGCAGCGTAGGTACAGATACGCAGTATTTT
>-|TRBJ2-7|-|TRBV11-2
CASSSTGYEQYF
TGTGCCAGCAGCTCGACCGGGTACGAGCAGTACTTC
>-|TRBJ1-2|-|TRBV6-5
CASSIGHPLYGYTF
TGTGCCAGCAGTATCGGCCATCCCCTCTATGGCTACACCTTC
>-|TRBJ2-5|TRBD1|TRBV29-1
CSVDGYPGGETQYF
TGCAGCGTTGACGGTTACCCAGGGGGAGAGACCCAGTACTTC
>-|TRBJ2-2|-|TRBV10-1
CASSGRSRGSTGELFF
TGCGCCAGCAGCGGACGGAGTAGGGGTAGCACCGGGGAGCTGTTTTTT
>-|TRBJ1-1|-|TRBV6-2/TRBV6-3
CASSPDLPVPEAFF
TGTGCCAGCAGTCCGGACCTACCCGTCCCTGAAGCTTTCTTT
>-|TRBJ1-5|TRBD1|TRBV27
CASSKDRGDSNQPQHF
TGTGCCAGCAGTAAGGACAGGGGGGATAGCAATCAGCCCCAGCATTTT
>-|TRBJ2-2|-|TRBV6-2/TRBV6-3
CASSLGRDNTGELFF
TGTGCCAGCAGTCTGGGGCGGGATAACACCGGGGAGCTGTTTTTT
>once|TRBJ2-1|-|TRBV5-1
CASSLNGYEQFF
TGCGCCAGCAGCTTGAACGGTTACGAGCAGTTCTTC
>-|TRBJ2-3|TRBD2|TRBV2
CASSGLAGGTDTQYF
TGTGCCAGCAGTGGGCTAGCGGGGGGCACAGATACGCAGTATTTT
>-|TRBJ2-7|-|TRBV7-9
CASSQKKRSYEQYF
TGTGCCAGCAGCCAAAAAAAGCGGTCCTACGAGCAGTACTTC
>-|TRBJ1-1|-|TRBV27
CASSLSVGGHLNTEAFF
TGTGCCAGCAGTTTATCGGTGGGGGGGCACCTGAACACTGAAGCTTTCTTT
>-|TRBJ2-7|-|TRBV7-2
CASSRYPYEQYF
TGTGCCAGCAGTAGGTATCCCTACGAGCAGTACTTC
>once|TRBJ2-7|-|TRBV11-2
CASSLDPAEPSSYEQYF
TGTGCCAGCAGCTTAGATCCAGCAGAGCCCAGCTCCTACGAGCAGTACTTC
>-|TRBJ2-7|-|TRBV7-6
CASSFSQENSYEQYF
TGTGCCAGCAGCTTTTCTCAGGAAAATTCCTACGAGCAGTACTTC
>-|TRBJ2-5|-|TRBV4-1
CASSRWQKETQYF
TGCGCCAGCAGCCGGTGGCAGAAAGAGACCCAGTACTTC
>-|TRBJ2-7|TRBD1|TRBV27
CASSSLLRDSPPRF
TGTGCCAGCAGTTCCCTGCTCCGGGACAGCCCCCCTAGGTTC